The 11 T cell receptor beta chains below were found in one sample sequenced in a study of T cell responses to AZD1222 COVID-19 vaccine. Data came from immunoSEQ multiplex PCR; TCRdb stores just in-frame clones and leaves some out. The data contain some 150,000 clones, approximately 87% of them seen just once; the ten biggest clones take up around 4.5%. The sequencing here drew on peripheral blood, taken 28 days after the second AZD1222 dose. The receptor set was obtained from an adult who received the AZD1222 COVID-19 vaccine.

The gene calls are TRBV29-1 and TRBJ1-2; a weak D match, TRBD1 (5 bases). Germline loops: CDR1 SQVTM, CDR2 ANQGSEA. V shed 3 bases and J shed 4 bases, with 9 bases lying between them. The CDR3 is 12 amino acids. CDR3: CSVERGLYGYTF. The CDR3 region has the DNA TGCAGCGTTGAGAGGGGACTCTATGGCTACACCTTC. Filled out from reference TRBV29-1 and TRBJ1-2, the complete variable domain reads SAVISQKPSRDICQRGTSLTIQCQVDSQVTMMFWYRQQPGQSLTLIATANQGSEATYESGFVIDKFPISRPNLTFSTLTVSNMSPEDSSIYLCSVERGLYGYTFGSGTRLTVV.

J is TRBJ1-6 and V is TRBV7-9, with TRBD1 matching over 7 bases. CDR1 is SEHNR, CDR2 FQNEAQ, per germline (reference sequence). J was trimmed by 5 bases and V by 7 bases; bases with no gene match: 8. There are 15 residues in the CDR3. The CDR3 nucleotides are TGTGCCAGCAACGTTGGGACAGCTCATAATTCACCCCTCCACTTT. Protein sequence: CASNVGTAHNSPLHF.

This clone was detected a few times. The chain recombines TRBV6-5 with TRBJ2-3; D is ambiguous. The CDR3 loop spans 14 amino acids. Trimming pared 2 bases from V and 2 bases from J, leaving 8 bases between. From germline, CDR1 is MNHEY and CDR2 SVGAGI. CDR3 region: CASSYKASTDTQYF. CDR3 DNA sequence: TGTGCCAGCAGTTACAAAGCGTCCACAGATACGCAGTATTTT.

The chain recombines TRBV18 with TRBJ1-2, with D uncertain. The CDR3 has 13 residues. Looked up from germline, CDR1 is KGHSH and CDR2 is LQKENI. Trimming stripped 6 bases from V and 6 bases from J, with 14 bases between. The DNA for the CDR3 is TGTGCCAGCTCCCTCGATAGAGTTGATGGCTACACCTTC. This gives the protein CASSLDRVDGYTF.

The rearrangement uses TRBV7-9 and TRBJ2-7, with TRBD2 matching over 14 bases. The CDR3 covers 15 residues. Germline CDR1 is SEHNR and CDR2 is FQNEAQ (reference sequence). V shed 6 bases, J shed 12 bases, and the junction held 13 bases outside the gene matches. CDR3 DNA: TGTGCCAGCAGTAGCGCTCCCGGGACTAGCGGGAGAATGTACTTC. Amino acid sequence: CASSSAPGTSGRMYF.

The rearrangement links TRBV27 to TRBJ2-3, with 11 positions matching TRBD2. From germline, CDR1 is MNHEY and CDR2 SMNVEV (reference sequence). The junction had 9 bases not matched to a gene; V was cut back by 4 bases and J by 3 bases. CDR3 length equals 17 residues. CDR3: CASSSPLAGGSTDTQYF. The CDR3, as DNA: TGTGCCAGCAGTTCTCCCCTAGCGGGGGGTTCTACAGATACGCAGTATTTT.

The J gene is TRBJ2-1, the V gene TRBV15, with TRBD1 as a possible D gene (6 bases). Germline CDR1 LNHNV, CDR2 YYDKDF (reference sequence). CDR3 length: 13 amino acids. Trimming took 5 bases from V and 7 from J, leaving 12 bases between them. The DNA of the CDR3 is TGTGCCACCAGCGTAGGACAGTTGAATGAGCAGTTCTTC. Amino acids: CATSVGQLNEQFF.

This rearrangement joins TRBV29-1 to TRBJ2-3; D not certain. CDR3 length equals 11 residues. Trimming shortened V by 3 bases and J by 5 bases, and 6 bases separated the two germline ends. CDR1 is SQVTM and CDR2 is ANQGSEA in the germline V gene. CDR3 DNA sequence: TGCAGCGTTGAGATCGGAGATACGCAGTATTTT. This translates into CSVEIGDTQYF.

This chain joins TRBV19 and TRBJ1-2, with D unresolved. Germline assignment: CDR1 LNHDA and CDR2 SQIVND (reference sequence). V lost 4 bases to trimming and J lost 7 bases, with 10 bases between them. The CDR3 totals 12 residues. The CDR3 DNA reads as TGTGCCAGTAGTACCCCCCTACGTGGCTACACCTTC. Translating gives CASSTPLRGYTF.

The chain's CDR3 is CASSAVGSTEAFF. In DNA, the CDR3 is TGTGCCAGCAGTGCTGTTGGGAGCACTGAAGCTTTCTTT. The rearrangement uses TRBV2 and TRBJ1-1, with D unclear. Trimming stripped 4 bases from V and 4 bases from J, with 10 bases between. CDR3 size: 13 residues. CDR1 is SNHLY, CDR2 FYNNEI, per germline.

This sequence joins TRBV19 and TRBJ2-1; 7 bases map to TRBD1. In germline, CDR1 is LNHDA, CDR2 SQIVND (reference sequence). The CDR3 spans 16 residues. Trimming removed 5 bases from V and 0 bases from J; junction bases left unmatched: 7. The CDR3 DNA is TGTGCCAGTAGTCACGCAGGGGGTCACTCCTACAATGAGCAGTTCTTC. Protein product: CASSHAGGHSYNEQFF.